The present entry profiles one TCR beta chain with its context. The repertoire was sequenced with immunoSEQ multiplex PCR; TCRdb's copy has only in-frame clones and lacks some. The sample includes 130,000 or so clones, about four fifths of them seen just once. This sample is part of a study of blood T cell repertoires in COVID-19. At the level of the study: T cells, B-cell-depleted T cells, or PBMCs provided the cDNA or gDNA that served as material.

Those enrolled in Seattle joined during active infection and were followed longitudinally afterward. Per the germline V gene, CDR1 is MNHEY and CDR2 is SVGAGI. The length of the CDR3 is 13 residues. J lost 2 bases, V lost 6 bases, and 0 bases had no gene match. The TCR sequence derives from a man younger than 45 with COVID-19, enrolled during active disease. The chain couples TRBV6-5 to TRBJ1-3; 8 nucleotides match TRBD1. Sequencing was carried out using peripheral blood. CDR3 in DNA: TGTGCCAGCAGGGACAGGGCTGGAAACACCATATATTTT. Amino acids: CASRDRAGNTIYF.